This TCR beta chain is drawn from a study of control samples from healthy donors and cancer patients. CDR1 and CDR2 (germline): SGHTA, FQGTGA. This CDR3 has 16 amino acids. Trimming took 3 bases from V and 12 from J, leaving 21 bases between them. The protocol was immunoSEQ multiplex PCR, while the TCRdb copy is restricted to in-frame clones and leaves out a portion. This sample has over 100,000 clones, with about 88% found just once. This TCR came from a man in his fifties or sixties in good health. V is TRBV7-3 and J is TRBJ1-6; D is possibly TRBD1 (6 bases). Sequencing input: blood. This CDR3 reads CASSLVGGQSQGPLHF. The DNA of the CDR3 is TGTGCCAGCAGCTTGGTGGGGGGGCAGTCTCAGGGACCCCTCCACTTT.